What follows are 2 T cell receptor beta chains derived from one specimen sequenced in a study of T-cell reconstitution after alpha-beta-depleted transplantation in children. TCRbeta library preparation incorporated unique molecular identifiers. TCRdb fed the PCR reads into MiXCR, producing one record per CDR3 protein. The data show fewer than 550,000 distinct CDR3 sequences, with 10% to 13% seen just once and just over 2% held by the top ten. The sample in question was PBMCs, obtained before TCRalphabeta/CD19-depleted stem cell transplant. These receptors were collected from a child aged 2 to 9 with inherited bone marrow failure, due to receive a stem cell transplant.

This clonotype was detected many times. V usage is TRBV12-3 or TRBV12-4 and J usage is TRBJ2-5, with TRBD2 identical over 10 bases. J gave up 7 bases and V 2 bases, and 4 bases lay outside the gene matches. The CDR3 runs to 14 residues. The CDR3 nucleotides are TGTGCCAGCAGTTTAAGCACTAGCGGGATGACCCAGTACTTC. This gives the protein CASSLSTSGMTQYF.

Ten or more counts support this clonotype. The chain couples TRBV5-1 to TRBJ2-1; D remains ambiguous. V lost 0 bases to trimming and J lost 3 bases, with 7 bases between them. Germline assignment: CDR1 SGHRS and CDR2 YFSETQ. The CDR3 has 14 residues. The CDR3 DNA reads as TGCGCCAGCAGCTTGGACTCGATCTACAATGAGCAGTTCTTC. Amino acids: CASSLDSIYNEQFF. Full variable domain (remainder filled in from reference TRBV5-1 and TRBJ2-1): KAGVTQTPRYLIKTRGQQVTLSCSPISGHRSVSWYQQTPGQGLQFLFEYFSETQRNKGNFPGRFSGRQFSNSRSEMNVSTLELGDSALYLCASSLDSIYNEQFFGPGTRLTVL.